Each of the 26 T cell receptor beta chains below was sequenced from the same sample in a study of CD8+ T cells in alopecia areata (dated by TCRdb to 2016 to 2018). This specimen's time point label, interpreted: baseline before oral tofacitinib. Library creation used the immunoSEQ multiplex PCR assay. RNA was extracted from all samples and reverse transcribed into cDNA, which served as template for TCR sequencing. TCRdb took this table from immuneACCESS and kept in-frame rearrangements with V and J called. Such tables lack part of the clones; where checked against another copy, unresolved V genes explain under half of the gap, and the rest is unexplained. The sample table records under 250,000 clones; 50% to 70% of these occur just once. 0.45% of the sample lies in the top ten. Sequencing was performed on CD4+ T cells sorted from blood, taken at week 0. The source of these receptors is a human donor with alopecia areata.

The rearrangement joins TRBV4-1 to TRBJ2-3; no reliable D call. CDR1 is MGHRA and CDR2 is YSYEKL in the germline V gene. The CDR3 loop spans 13 amino acids. V dropped 3 bases and J dropped 6 bases, with 10 bases sitting between them. CDR3 loop: CASSHNSPDTQYF. In DNA, the CDR3 is TGCGCCAGCAGCCATAATTCTCCGGATACGCAGTATTTT.

This clone has a handful of counts. The rearrangement uses TRBV27 and TRBJ1-5, with D possibly TRBD1 on 6 matching bases. V lost 6 bases to trimming and J lost 3 bases, with 9 bases between them. CDR1 is MNHEY and CDR2 is SMNVEV in the germline V gene (reference sequence). The CDR3 has 13 residues. As DNA, the CDR3 is TGTGCCAGCAGGCAGGGGATCAATCAGCCCCAGCATTTT. Protein: CASRQGINQPQHF.

This sequence joins TRBV4-1 and TRBJ2-3; D not certain. Germline V gene data show CDR1 as MGHRA and CDR2 as YSYEKL. This CDR3 contains 15 residues. Trimming removed 2 bases from V and 4 bases from J, with 13 bases in between. The CDR3 loop reads CASSQQVVGADTQYF. The CDR3 DNA reads as TGCGCCAGCAGCCAACAGGTAGTAGGAGCAGATACGCAGTATTTT.

The V and J genes are TRBV6-1 and TRBJ2-5, with 7 bases fitting TRBD1. The ends lost 5 bases at V and 4 bases at J; junction bases unmatched: 1. The CDR3 consists of 12 residues. Germline V CDR1 and CDR2: MNHNS, SASEGT. The CDR3, as DNA: TGTGCCAGCAGTCGACAGGGAGAGACCCAGTACTTC. It codes for CASSRQGETQYF.

The gene calls are TRBV29-1 and TRBJ1-2; D is unclear. There are 11 residues in the CDR3. Per germline, CDR1 SQVTM and CDR2 ANQGSEA. The CDR3 DNA is TGCATATCCCAGGATAACTATGGCTACACCTTC. Encoded protein: CISQDNYGYTF.

The chain is built from TRBV27 and TRBJ2-2, with D perhaps matching TRBD1 (6 bases). Trimming left V 4 bases short and J 7 bases short, with 13 bases between. Germline V gives CDR1 MNHEY, CDR2 SMNVEV (reference sequence). The CDR3 consists of 14 residues. The CDR3 sequence: CASSWPGEGGELFF. The CDR3 DNA is TGTGCCAGCAGTTGGCCAGGGGAAGGCGGGGAGCTGTTTTTT.

V usage is TRBV30 and J usage is TRBJ1-3; no clear D. CDR1 is GTSNPN, CDR2 SVGIG, per germline (reference sequence). The CDR3 is 13 residues long. Trimming shortened V by 1 base and J by 8 bases, and 12 bases separated the two germline ends. This CDR3 is CAWSGNAGYTIYF. In nucleotides, the CDR3 is TGTGCCTGGAGTGGGAACGCGGGATACACCATATATTTT.

The chain recombines TRBV6-5 with TRBJ1-3; D call uncertain. Trimming stripped 8 bases from V and 0 bases from J, with 11 bases between. CDR3 length equals 14 residues. Germline-derived CDR1 and CDR2 are MNHEY and SVGAGI. The CDR3 nucleotides are TGTGCCAGCCAACCCGCGGCCTCTGGAAACACCATATATTTT. Residues: CASQPAASGNTIYF.

In this sample, this clone turned up a few times. The chain couples TRBV27 to TRBJ1-5; TRBD1 is a possible D gene (5 bases). The V and J ends lost 7 bases and 6 bases respectively, with 16 bases between them. The CDR3 has 14 amino acids. Germline V gene data show CDR1 as MNHEY and CDR2 as SMNVEV (reference sequence). This CDR3 is CASTQSGLSQPQHF. The CDR3 nucleotides read TGTGCCAGCACCCAATCAGGGTTAAGTCAGCCCCAGCATTTT.

This clone is a singleton in its sample. The J gene is TRBJ1-3, the V gene TRBV7-9, with a tentative D call TRBD1 (5 bases). V lost 1 base, J lost 0 bases, and 10 bases lay in between. The V gene's germline CDR1 is SEHNR and CDR2 FQNEAQ (reference sequence). The CDR3 has 16 amino acids. The CDR3 sequence is CASSLGQPLSGNTIYF. Written as DNA, the CDR3 is TGTGCCAGCAGCTTAGGACAGCCCCTCTCTGGAAACACCATATATTTT.

This clone was picked up a small number of times. V gene TRBV27 combines with J gene TRBJ1-5; maybe TRBD1 (6 bases). V was pared by 3 bases and J by 2 bases, with 11 bases between. CDR1 MNHEY and CDR2 SMNVEV come from the germline V gene (reference sequence). The CDR3 covers 15 residues. This CDR3 is CASSFAGARNQPQHF. The CDR3 nucleotides are TGTGCCAGCAGTTTCGCAGGGGCGCGCAATCAGCCCCAGCATTTT.

The V and J genes are TRBV4-1 and TRBJ2-1; 11 bases are shared with TRBD2. The CDR3 sequence is 17 residues long. From germline, CDR1 is MGHRA and CDR2 YSYEKL. V was clipped by 2 bases and J by 7 bases; unmatched bases: 10. The CDR3 DNA reads as TGCGCCAGCAGCCAACCCGAAATAGCGGGGGGGCGAAATGAGCAGTTCTTC. Its translation is CASSQPEIAGGRNEQFF.

This clone appeared a few times. The gene calls are TRBV7-6 and TRBJ1-6; TRBD1 agrees at 8 bases. Trimming at V came to 3 bases and at J to 8 bases, leaving 3 bases not matched to a gene. CDR1 is SGHVS, CDR2 FNYEAQ, per germline. CDR3 length: 14 residues. Here the CDR3 reads CASSLGQVDSPLHF. As DNA, the CDR3 is TGTGCCAGCAGCTTGGGACAGGTGGATTCACCCCTCCACTTT.

As regards this clone: The same CDR3 can be traced to other DNA sequences in this sample. The rearrangement joins TRBV29-1 to TRBJ2-7; D is ambiguous. This CDR3 contains 12 residues. Germline V lookup: CDR1 SQVTM, CDR2 ANQGSEA. Trimming took off 1 base at V and 0 bases at J, with 4 bases between the two ends. DNA of the CDR3: TGCAGCGTTGAAGGGGTCTCCTACGAGCAGTACTTC. Its translation: CSVEGVSYEQYF.

V is TRBV29-1 and J is TRBJ2-7, with TRBD1 identical over 8 bases. Germline trimming cut 6 bases from V and 5 bases from J; bases unmatched to any gene: 6. The CDR3 length is 12 residues. CDR1 SQVTM and CDR2 ANQGSEA come from the germline V gene. The CDR3 sequence is CSVGQGLNEQYF. The CDR3 DNA is TGCAGCGTCGGACAGGGATTAAACGAGCAGTACTTC.

This clone was seen only once. The rearrangement joins TRBV5-1 to TRBJ1-2, with no clear D. There are 13 residues in the CDR3. In germline, CDR1 is SGHRS, CDR2 YFSETQ. Trimming stripped 0 bases from V and 7 bases from J, with 10 bases between. The DNA for the CDR3 is TGCGCCAGCAGCTTGGTAGGGCTCAGTGGCTACACCTTC. This codes for CASSLVGLSGYTF.

The sample holds a few counts of this clone. The J gene is TRBJ2-2, the V gene TRBV7-6; maybe TRBD2 (6 bases). This CDR3 region has 16 residues. Germline lookup yields CDR1 SGHVS and CDR2 FNYEAQ. Trimming left V 1 base short and J 1 base short, with 10 bases between. Written as DNA, the CDR3 is TGTGCCAGCAGCTTAGAAGTTAGCGGGAACACCGGGGAGCTGTTTTTT. Translating it yields CASSLEVSGNTGELFF.

The DNA for the CDR3 is TGCAGCGCCGGCCGGGCGGACACTGAAGCTTTCTTT. Translated: CSAGRADTEAFF. The rearrangement links TRBV29-1 to TRBJ1-1; D is undetermined. Germline assignment: CDR1 SQVTM and CDR2 ANQGSEA. Trimming took 7 bases from V and 3 from J, leaving 12 bases between them. CDR3 length equals 12 residues.

This clone was counted only a few times. This chain uses TRBV27 with TRBJ2-7, with 9 bases lining up with TRBD1. Germline V CDR1 and CDR2: MNHEY, SMNVEV (reference sequence). With V trimmed by 7 bases and J by 7 bases, 17 bases remained unmatched. This CDR3 is built from 16 residues. The CDR3 sequence is CASTFAYRGRIGEQYF. The CDR3 nucleotides read TGTGCCAGCACTTTCGCGTACAGGGGGCGAATAGGGGAGCAGTACTTC.

The chain recombines TRBV6-5 with TRBJ2-4; 7 bases agree with TRBD2. The length of the CDR3 is 15 residues. V shed 5 bases and J 0 bases; nucleotides not matched to a gene: 4. The V gene's germline CDR1 is MNHEY and CDR2 SVGAGI. CDR3 residues: CASSGGEGAKNIQYF. The CDR3 DNA sequence: TGTGCCAGCAGTGGCGGGGAGGGAGCCAAAAACATTCAGTACTTC.

This clone has only a few counts. V and J are TRBV7-2 and TRBJ2-1; D remains ambiguous. V lost 5 bases, J lost 2 bases, and 16 bases lay in between. The germline gives CDR1 SGHTA, CDR2 FQGNSA. This CDR3 region has 16 residues. The CDR3 protein is CASSEDWQRAYNEQFF. CDR3 coding DNA: TGTGCCAGCAGCGAAGATTGGCAGAGAGCCTACAATGAGCAGTTCTTC.

This clone has a handful of counts. V and J are TRBV7-8 and TRBJ1-2; D call uncertain. The length of the CDR3 is 13 residues. V gave up 3 bases and J gave up 8 bases, with 13 bases separating them. Germline loops: CDR1 SGHVS, CDR2 FQNEAQ. The CDR3 loop is CASSLTWSSGYTF. Here the CDR3 DNA reads TGTGCCAGCAGCTTGACCTGGAGCTCCGGCTACACCTTC.

This chain links TRBV6-5 with TRBJ1-3, with D uncertain. There are 13 residues in the CDR3. V lost 6 bases to trimming and J lost 4 bases, with 10 bases between them. Looked up from germline, CDR1 is MNHEY and CDR2 is SVGAGI. For the CDR3, the DNA is TGTGCCAGCAGGGGGTCGAGGGGAAACACCATATATTTT. Translation gives CASRGSRGNTIYF.

This chain uses TRBV5-1 with TRBJ2-7; maybe TRBD2 (5 bases). Trimming took off 4 bases at V and 8 bases at J, with 25 bases between the two ends. CDR3 length equals 16 residues. Germline CDR1 is SGHRS and CDR2 is YFSETQ. CDR3 loop: CASSLRQTVRAGKQYF. The CDR3 bases are TGCGCCAGCAGCCTCCGACAAACTGTCCGGGCCGGGAAGCAGTACTTC.

V gene TRBV9 combines with J gene TRBJ1-2, with unresolved D. Germline CDR1 is SGDLS and CDR2 is YYNGEE. The CDR3 consists of 13 residues. The ends were cut back, 4 bases at V and 8 bases at J, with 15 bases in the middle. The DNA for the CDR3 is TGTGCCAGCAGCCCCCTCGACACCTGGGGCTACACCTTC. It codes for CASSPLDTWGYTF.

Only one count was recorded for this clone. The gene calls are TRBV7-9 and TRBJ2-7; D might be TRBD1 (7 bases). CDR3 size: 15 residues. The germline V and J ends were trimmed by 1 base and 4 bases, with 14 bases remaining between them. Germline assignment: CDR1 SEHNR and CDR2 FQNEAQ (reference sequence). CDR3 in amino acids: CASSLVGRGAYEQYF. CDR3 sequence (DNA): TGTGCCAGCAGCTTAGTTGGCAGGGGGGCGTACGAGCAGTACTTC.